Following are 22 T cell receptor beta chains from one sample sequenced in a study of blood T cell repertoires in COVID-19. TCRdb's table, derived via immunoSEQ multiplex PCR, lists solely in-frame clones and lacks some. The sample yields hundreds of thousands of clones, 70% to 90% seen once. Sequenced material: peripheral blood. The receptors come from a woman aged 40 to 49 who had recovered from COVID-19.

The V call is TRBV3-1 (or the pseudogene TRBV3-2), the J call TRBJ2-3; a weak D match, TRBD2 (7 bases). CDR1 and CDR2 (germline): LGHDT, YNNKEL (reference sequence). The CDR3 is made up of 14 amino acids. Trimming took 1 base from V and 4 from J, leaving 9 bases between them. CDR3 in DNA: TGTGCCAGCAGCCAAGGGGGGGGCGCAGATACGCAGTATTTT. Its protein product is CASSQGGGADTQYF.

V usage is TRBV7-2 and J usage is TRBJ1-5; 10 bases fit TRBD1. CDR3 length: 16 residues. Germline trimming cut 5 bases from V and 5 bases from J; bases unmatched to any gene: 9. The V gene's germline CDR1 is SGHTA and CDR2 FQGNSA. As DNA, the CDR3 is TGTGCCAGCAGCGTTGGGGACAGGGGAGGGGATCAGCCCCAGCATTTT. It is translated as CASSVGDRGGDQPQHF.

The genes are TRBV12-3 or TRBV12-4 and TRBJ2-5; 10 bases line up with TRBD2. After removal of 6 bases from V and 5 bases from J, the junction contained 3 bases not matched to a gene. The CDR3 totals 13 residues. The CDR3 bases are TGTGCCAGCAGCCGTAGCGGGAGGGAGACCCAGTACTTC. This encodes CASSRSGRETQYF.

The genes are TRBV7-2 and TRBJ1-2; possible D gene TRBD1, 5 bases. The length of the CDR3 is 14 residues. The V end was cut by 1 base, the J end by 5 bases, with 11 bases between. Looked up from germline, CDR1 is SGHTA and CDR2 is FQGNSA. DNA for the CDR3: TGTGCCAGCAGCTTAGTAGGCAGGGTATATGGCTACACCTTC. This gives the protein CASSLVGRVYGYTF.

The rearrangement uses TRBV7-2 and TRBJ1-3; D uncertain. The length of the CDR3 is 19 residues. Germline CDR1 is SGHTA and CDR2 is FQGNSA. V was clipped by 1 base and J by 0 bases, with 19 bases between them. The chain's CDR3 is CASSLEGAGGVNSGNTIYF. The CDR3 DNA reads TGTGCCAGCAGCTTAGAAGGTGCGGGCGGAGTGAACTCTGGAAACACCATATATTTT.

The chain has TRBV5-4 and TRBJ1-2, with D unclear. Trimming pared 1 base from V and 5 bases from J, leaving 15 bases between. The germline gives CDR1 SGHNT, CDR2 YYREEE (reference sequence). The CDR3 runs to 15 residues. The CDR3 reads CASSLPAGNFYGYTF. The CDR3 nucleotides read TGTGCCAGCAGCTTGCCCGCGGGTAACTTTTATGGCTACACCTTC.

The chain couples TRBV24-1 to TRBJ2-3, with D hard to call. Trimming pared 3 bases from V and 4 bases from J, leaving 7 bases between. CDR1 and CDR2 (germline): KGHDR, SFDVKD. This CDR3 is 13 amino acids long. The CDR3 nucleotides read TGTGCCACCAGTGATCCCCCCGCAGATACGCAGTATTTT. This codes for CATSDPPADTQYF.

The chain recombines TRBV7-3 with TRBJ2-2, with D possibly being TRBD2 (6 bases). Germline V CDR1 and CDR2: SGHTA, FQGTGA. Between the trimmed V and J ends, which lost 1 base and 3 bases, there was a span of 9 bases. The CDR3 covers 15 residues. CDR3 in amino acids: CASSLNGGDTGELFF. CDR3 DNA: TGTGCCAGCAGCTTAAACGGCGGGGACACCGGGGAGCTGTTTTTT.

This clone was counted between two and nine times. The CDR3 bases are TGCAGCGTTGGCGGGTTGCGGGATCAGCCCCAGCATTTT. Its translation: CSVGGLRDQPQHF. This sequence joins TRBV29-1 and TRBJ1-5, with D unresolved. Trimming removed 4 bases from V and 5 bases from J, with 12 bases in between. This CDR3 spans 13 amino acids. Germline loops: CDR1 SQVTM, CDR2 ANQGSEA.

This rearrangement joins TRBV27 to TRBJ2-5, with D unresolved. V shed 3 bases and J shed 5 bases, with 16 bases lying between them. This CDR3 is 15 amino acids long. CDR1 is MNHEY, CDR2 SMNVEV, per germline (reference sequence). The CDR3 sequence is CASSFRTLERETQYF. In DNA form, the CDR3 reads TGTGCCAGCAGTTTTCGAACCCTCGAGAGGGAGACCCAGTACTTC.

This clone was recorded a few times. Within the sample, other DNA sequences also encode this same CDR3. This chain links TRBV30 with TRBJ1-5; the D is unclear. The CDR3 has 13 amino acids. The V end lost 1 base, the J end lost 1 base, and 5 bases lay between the germline ends. Germline CDR1 is GTSNPN and CDR2 is SVGIG (reference sequence). DNA for the CDR3: TGTGCCTGGAGTGCCGGGAGCAATCAGCCCCAGCATTTT. Residues: CAWSAGSNQPQHF.

This clone has a single count. The genes are TRBV10-3 and TRBJ2-1, with 10 bases identical to TRBD1. Per the germline V gene, CDR1 is ENHRY and CDR2 is SYGVKD. Losses at the gene ends were 9 bases for V and 8 bases for J; bases not matched to a gene: 10. The CDR3 has 14 amino acids. The CDR3, as DNA: TGTGCCATTAGAGACAGGGGGCTCAGGGATGAGCAGTTCTTC. Its protein is CAIRDRGLRDEQFF.

The chain links TRBV7-9 to TRBJ1-4; D gene ambiguous. The germline V gene has CDR1 SEHNR and CDR2 FQNEAQ (reference sequence). V was cut by 8 bases and J by 3 bases, with 10 bases left in between. This CDR3 spans 13 amino acids. The CDR3 region is CASFEGANEKLFF. DNA for the CDR3: TGTGCCAGCTTCGAGGGTGCTAATGAAAAACTGTTTTTT.

The chain joins TRBV6-4 to TRBJ2-1, with 7 bases identical to TRBD2. V shed 4 bases and J 8 bases; nucleotides not matched to a gene: 8. The CDR3 has 14 amino acids. The V gene's germline CDR1 is MRHNA and CDR2 SNTAGT. CDR3 loop: CASSVGLGSDEQFF. The CDR3 DNA sequence: TGTGCCAGCAGTGTAGGACTAGGTTCCGATGAGCAGTTCTTC.

The chain joins TRBV19 to TRBJ1-1; perhaps TRBD1 as D (5 bases). V shed 7 bases and J shed 2 bases, with 17 bases lying between them. The CDR3 totals 15 residues. Germline CDR1 reads LNHDA; CDR2 reads SQIVND (reference sequence). The CDR3 nucleotides are TGTGCCAGTAACATAGGTCGGGACTTCAACACTGAAGCTTTCTTT. It encodes CASNIGRDFNTEAFF.

DNA of the CDR3: TGTGCCAGCAGCCCGGATAGTAAGGGAGTCGCAGATACGCAGTATTTT. Residues: CASSPDSKGVADTQYF. The rearrangement uses TRBV7-2 and TRBJ2-3; a weak D match, TRBD2 (5 bases). The V end was cut by 5 bases, the J end by 4 bases, with 19 bases between. The length of the CDR3 is 16 residues. Germline loops: CDR1 SGHTA, CDR2 FQGNSA.

This chain links TRBV5-6 with TRBJ2-2, with 9 nucleotides matching TRBD2. From germline, CDR1 is SGHDT and CDR2 YYEEEE. V shed 2 bases, J shed 1 base, and the junction held 6 bases outside the gene matches. The CDR3 has 17 residues. As DNA, the CDR3 is TGTGCCAGCAGCTTCCGAACTAGCGGGTGGAACACCGGGGAGCTGTTTTTT. Protein: CASSFRTSGWNTGELFF.

The chain employs TRBV23-1 and TRBJ1-5; 8 bases are shared with TRBD1. TRBV23-1 is sorted into the ORF group, with uncertain function. This CDR3 region has 19 residues. V gave up 1 base and J gave up 3 bases; unmatched junction bases: 14. The CDR3 loop is CASSQCPFYLTGDNQPQHF. In nucleotides, the CDR3 is TGCGCCAGCAGTCAATGCCCGTTCTACCTGACAGGGGACAATCAGCCCCAGCATTTT.

The gene calls are TRBV20-1 and TRBJ2-7; 10 bases map to TRBD2. The V gene end was trimmed by 3 bases and the J gene end by 3 bases; junction bases not matched to a gene: 8. The germline CDR1 and CDR2 sequences are DFQATT and SNEGSKA (reference sequence). CDR3 length equals 15 residues. The CDR3 DNA reads TGCAGTGCTAGTACTGGACTAGCGGAAATCTACGAGCAGTACTTC. This encodes CSASTGLAEIYEQYF.

This clone was recorded only once. V and J are TRBV7-3 and TRBJ1-3; D call uncertain. Trimming removed 5 bases at V and 3 bases at J, with 8 bases between. Germline V gives CDR1 SGHTA, CDR2 FQGTGA. This CDR3 is built from 13 residues. The CDR3 protein is CASSPGGGNTIYF. As DNA, the CDR3 is TGTGCCAGCAGCCCCGGAGGTGGAAACACCATATATTTT.

V and J are TRBV14 and TRBJ2-6; D is perhaps TRBD2 (6 bases). Germline V gives CDR1 SGHDN, CDR2 FVKESK. The CDR3 covers 16 residues. Trimming took off 3 bases at V and 1 base at J, with 10 bases between the two ends. The CDR3 nucleotides are TGTGCCAGCAGCCATCGGAGGGTATCTGGGGCCAACGTCCTGACTTTC. It is translated as CASSHRRVSGANVLTF.

V and J are TRBV19 and TRBJ2-1, with 11 bases aligning to TRBD2. The CDR3 is 16 residues long. Trimming cost V 4 bases and J 6 bases; bases outside gene matches: 8. Germline V CDR1 and CDR2: LNHDA, SQIVND (reference sequence). The CDR3 loop is CASSTLTGTSGNEQFF. In DNA form, the CDR3 reads TGTGCCAGTAGTACCCTCACCGGGACTAGCGGCAATGAGCAGTTCTTC.